This T cell receptor (beta chain) was identified in a study of T cell responses to AZD1222 COVID-19 vaccine. Study-wide results and limits: Donors were chiefly white British, with a greater number of females, and clonal diversity was perhaps underestimated.

On this clone itself: What it binds is unknown.

The CDR3 consists of 13 residues. Looked up from germline, CDR1 is ENHRY and CDR2 is SYGVKD. V was clipped by 8 bases and J by 3 bases, with 13 bases between them. Only in-frame clones appear in the TCRdb table, and some are missing; sequencing was by immunoSEQ multiplex PCR. The repertoire consists of 100,000 to 110,000 clones, with about 93% occurring once and the leading ten covering around 1.7%. This receptor was taken from an adult in good health. The chain joins TRBV10-3 to TRBJ1-1; D might be TRBD1 (6 bases). The sample here was peripheral blood, taken on day 0 of AZD1222 vaccination. The DNA for the CDR3 is TGTGCCATCCAGACGAGGGGGGACACTGAAGCTTTCTTT. Translating gives CAIQTRGDTEAFF.